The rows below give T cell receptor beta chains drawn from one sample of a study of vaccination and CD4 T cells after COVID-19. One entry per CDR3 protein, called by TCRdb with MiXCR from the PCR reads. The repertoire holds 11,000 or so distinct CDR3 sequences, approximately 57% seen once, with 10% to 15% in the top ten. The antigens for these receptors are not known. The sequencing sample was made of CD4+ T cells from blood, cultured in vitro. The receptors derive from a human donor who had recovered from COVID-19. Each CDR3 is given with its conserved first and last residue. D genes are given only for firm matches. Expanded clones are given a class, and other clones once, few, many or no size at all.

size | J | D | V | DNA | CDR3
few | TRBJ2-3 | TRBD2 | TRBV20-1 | TGCAGTGCCCCCGCTAGCGGGAGAGTGACAGATACGCAGTATTTT | CSAPASGRVTDTQYF
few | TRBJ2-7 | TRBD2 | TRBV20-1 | TGCAGTGCTAGGCCTGGTAGCGCGGGAGTCCCCTACGAGCAGTACTTC | CSARPGSAGVPYEQYF
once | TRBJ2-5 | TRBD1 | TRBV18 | TGTGCCAGCTTGAAGGACAGGGGGAAAGGAGAGACCCAGTACTTC | CASLKDRGKGETQYF
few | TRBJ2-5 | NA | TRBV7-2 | TGTGCCAGCAGCTTGGGCAACCAGGGGGGAGAGACCCAGTACTTC | CASSLGNQGGETQYF
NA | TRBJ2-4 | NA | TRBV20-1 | TGCAGTGCTAGGGCGGGATCCAAAAACATTCAGTACTTC | CSARAGSKNIQYF
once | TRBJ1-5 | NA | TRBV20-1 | TGCAGTGCTAGCGCCATTGAGGGGGGGGCTAGCAATCAGCCCCAGCATTTT | CSASAIEGGASNQPQHF
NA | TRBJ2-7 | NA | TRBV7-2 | TGTGCCAGCAGCTTAGTTGTAGTTAGCACGTACGAGCAGTACTTC | CASSLVVVSTYEQYF
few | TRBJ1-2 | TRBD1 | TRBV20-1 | TGCAGTGCTCGACAGGGGGCGAATGGTGGCTACACCTTC | CSARQGANGGYTF
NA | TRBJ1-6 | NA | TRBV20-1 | TGCAGTGCTAGCTGGAGGGATCGCTCCTATAATTCACCCCTCCACTTT | CSASWRDRSYNSPLHF
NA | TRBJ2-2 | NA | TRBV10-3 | TGTGCCATCAGTGAGTCGAAAGGCCAAGCCACCGGGGAGCTGTTTTTT | CAISESKGQATGELFF
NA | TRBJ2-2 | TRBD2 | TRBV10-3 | TGTGCCATCACCCCTAGCGGGAGTCGTGACGGGGAGCTGTTTTTT | CAITPSGSRDGELFF
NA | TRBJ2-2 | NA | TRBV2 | TGTGCCAGCAGTATTTTAGGGACCGGGGAGCTGTTTTTT | CASSILGTGELFF
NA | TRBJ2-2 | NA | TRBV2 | TGTGCCAGCAGGCCCAGCGGGAACACCGGGGAGCTGTTTTTT | CASRPSGNTGELFF
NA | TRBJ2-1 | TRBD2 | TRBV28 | TGTGCCAGCAACCCGAGCGGGAGTGGCTACAATGAGCAGTTCTTC | CASNPSGSGYNEQFF
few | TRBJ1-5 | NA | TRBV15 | TGTGCCACCAGCCGGGACGGAAATAGCAATCAGCCCCAGCATTTT | CATSRDGNSNQPQHF
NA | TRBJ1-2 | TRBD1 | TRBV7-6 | TGTGCCAGCAGCTTAGCTCCAGGGGGCTACGGCTACACCTTC | CASSLAPGGYGYTF
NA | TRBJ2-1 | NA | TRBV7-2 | TGTGCCAGCAGCCCAGACTTAAATGAGCAGTTCTTC | CASSPDLNEQFF
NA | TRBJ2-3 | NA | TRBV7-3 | TGTGCCAGCAGCTTAGGAGGGATTGGCACAGATACGCAGTATTTT | CASSLGGIGTDTQYF
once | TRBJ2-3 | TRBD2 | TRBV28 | TGTGCCAGCAGTCTGACTAGCGGGAGGGCAGATACGCAGTATTTT | CASSLTSGRADTQYF
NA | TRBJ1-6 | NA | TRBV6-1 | TGTGCCAGCAGTGCGAGCTCCTATAATTCACCCCTCCACTTT | CASSASSYNSPLHF
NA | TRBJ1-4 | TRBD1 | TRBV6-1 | TGTGCCAGCAGTGAAAGGGACAGAATTGCAACTAATGAAAAACTGTTTTTT | CASSERDRIATNEKLFF
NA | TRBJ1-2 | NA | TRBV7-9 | TGTGCCAGCAGCTATGCAGGAGGGGTTAACTATGGCTACACCTTC | CASSYAGGVNYGYTF
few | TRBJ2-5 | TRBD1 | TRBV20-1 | TGCAGTGTCCCGACAGGGCCCGGGGAAGAGACCCAGTACTTC | CSVPTGPGEETQYF
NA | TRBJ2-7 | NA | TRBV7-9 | TGTGCCAGCAGCTTGTGGTCTCGAAGCGACGAGCAGTACTTC | CASSLWSRSDEQYF
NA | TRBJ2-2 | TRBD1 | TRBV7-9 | TGTGCCAGCAGCTCCCGACAGGGGGGGGCCGGGGAGCTGTTTTTT | CASSSRQGGAGELFF
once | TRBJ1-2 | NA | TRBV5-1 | TGCGCCAGCAGCTTGGGACAGGCGAACTATGGCTACACCTTC | CASSLGQANYGYTF
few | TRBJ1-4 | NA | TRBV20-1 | TGCAGTGCTATCGGGGTGGATGAAAAACTGTTTTTT | CSAIGVDEKLFF
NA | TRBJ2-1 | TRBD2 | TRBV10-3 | TGTGCCATCACTAGCGGGGTGAACAATGAGCAGTTCTTC | CAITSGVNNEQFF
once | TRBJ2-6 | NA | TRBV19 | TGTGCCAGTAAGGAACCTGGGGCCAACGTCCTGACTTTC | CASKEPGANVLTF
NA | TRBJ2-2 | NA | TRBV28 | TGTGCCAGCAGTCCTAGACAGGTCCTGAACACCGGGGAGCTGTTTTTT | CASSPRQVLNTGELFF
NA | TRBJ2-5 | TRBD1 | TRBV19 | TGTGCCAGTAGTAGGAAGACAGGGTACGAGACCCAGTACTTC | CASSRKTGYETQYF
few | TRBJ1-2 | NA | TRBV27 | TGTGCCAGCAGTTCCTCCGCCCAGGGCCGTCGGGGCTACACCTTC | CASSSSAQGRRGYTF
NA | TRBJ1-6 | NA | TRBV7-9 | TGTGCCAGCAGTGGCGGCCGGGACTCCCTGAGCTCCTATAATTCACCCCTCCACTTT | CASSGGRDSLSSYNSPLHF
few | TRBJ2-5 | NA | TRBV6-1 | TGTGCCCAGCCTGGGGAAGAGACCCAGTACTTC | CAQPGEETQYF
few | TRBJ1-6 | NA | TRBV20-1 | TGCAGTGCTAGAGATCCGTCGGATCCTTGGTCACCCCTCCACTTT | CSARDPSDPWSPLHF
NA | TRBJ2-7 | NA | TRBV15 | TGTGCCACCAGCAGAGATGGGGGGCTTGAGCAGTACTTC | CATSRDGGLEQYF
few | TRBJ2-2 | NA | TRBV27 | TGTGCCAGCAGTTTAGGTGGGAGAAGTGCCGGGGAGCTGTTTTTT | CASSLGGRSAGELFF
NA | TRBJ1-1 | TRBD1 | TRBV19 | TGTGCCACTAGGGACAGAGTGAACACTGAAGCTTTCTTT | CATRDRVNTEAFF
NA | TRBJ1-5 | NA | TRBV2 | TGTGCCAGCAGTGTAGGTAGCAATCAGCCCCAGCATTTT | CASSVGSNQPQHF
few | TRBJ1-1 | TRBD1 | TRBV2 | TGTGCCAGCGTTTACGGGACAGGGGTTATGAACACTGAAGCTTTCTTT | CASVYGTGVMNTEAFF
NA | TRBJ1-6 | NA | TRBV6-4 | TGTGCCAGCAGGGCAGACACGGTATCACCCCTCCACTTT | CASRADTVSPLHF
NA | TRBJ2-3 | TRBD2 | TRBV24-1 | TGTGCCACCAGTGAGACCGGGACTAGCGGTATAGATACGCAGTATTTT | CATSETGTSGIDTQYF
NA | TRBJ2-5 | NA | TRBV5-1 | TGCGCCAGCAGCTTGGGATTACAAGAGACCCAGTACTTC | CASSLGLQETQYF
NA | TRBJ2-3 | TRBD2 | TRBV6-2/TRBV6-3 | TGTGCCAGCAGACCGGGACTACCGAGCACAGATACGCAGTATTTT | CASRPGLPSTDTQYF
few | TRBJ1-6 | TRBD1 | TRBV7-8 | TGTGCCAGCAGCATCGGACAGGGGCGGGGTTCACCCCTCCACTTT | CASSIGQGRGSPLHF
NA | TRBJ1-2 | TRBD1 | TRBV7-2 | TGTGCCAGCAGCTCGCAGGGGGTCTACTATGGCTACACCTTC | CASSSQGVYYGYTF
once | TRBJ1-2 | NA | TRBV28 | TGTGCCAGCAGGGGCCCAGGGTGGATAAGGGGCTACACCTTC | CASRGPGWIRGYTF
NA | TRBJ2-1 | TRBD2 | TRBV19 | TGTGCCAGTACCCCCAGATCGGGAGGGGGCAATGAGCAGTTCTTC | CASTPRSGGGNEQFF
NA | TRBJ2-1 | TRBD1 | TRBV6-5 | TGTGCCAGCAGTTACGAGGGACAGGGACACAATGAGCAGTTCTTC | CASSYEGQGHNEQFF
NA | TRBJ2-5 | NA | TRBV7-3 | TGTGCCAGCAGCCCCAGTCGGACAGAAGAGACCCAGTACTTC | CASSPSRTEETQYF
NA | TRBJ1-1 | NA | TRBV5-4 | TGTGCCAGCAGCCCCGGAGGGCAGCTTAAAAAAAACACTGAAGCTTTCTTT | CASSPGGQLKKNTEAFF
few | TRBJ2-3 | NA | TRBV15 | TGTGCCACCAGCAGAGATACAGGGACGGCAGATACGCAGTATTTT | CATSRDTGTADTQYF
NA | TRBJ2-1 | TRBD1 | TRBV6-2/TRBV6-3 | TGTGCCAGCAGTTATCCGGCCAGGGGGAGACGCAATGAGCAGTTCTTC | CASSYPARGRRNEQFF
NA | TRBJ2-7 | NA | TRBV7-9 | TGTGCCAGCAGCTTAGCAACTCCCACATACGAGCAGTACTTC | CASSLATPTYEQYF
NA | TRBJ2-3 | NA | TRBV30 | TGTGCCTGGAGTTCCCCGAATACGCAGTATTTT | CAWSSPNTQYF
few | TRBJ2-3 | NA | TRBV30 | TGTGCCTGGAGCACAGGCACAGATACGCAGTATTTT | CAWSTGTDTQYF
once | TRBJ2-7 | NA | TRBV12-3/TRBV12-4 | TGTGCCAGCAACCCGGGCCGATTTACCTACGAGCAGTACTTC | CASNPGRFTYEQYF